This T cell receptor beta chain was captured in a study of blood T cell repertoires in COVID-19. For the study at large: Acute and convalescent COVID-19 specimens originated in the United States, Italy and Spain. The analysed material was cDNA or gDNA that came from T cells, B-cell-depleted T cells, or PBMCs.

This CDR3 has 15 residues. J gave up 6 bases and V 7 bases, and 5 bases lay outside the gene matches. Germline CDR1 is SGHVS and CDR2 is FQNEAQ. This clone is medium-sized. Authors' analysis steps: The authors estimated nucleated cell counts from reference gene primer amplification. Here immunoSEQ multiplex PCR was the method, and the copy in TCRdb shows in-frame clones only, minus some. V and J calls and clone size are copied from that table; D and trimming were computed from the DNA. This table holds around 190,000 clones, 84% found once. The receptor comes from a human donor in a cohort sampled during active COVID-19. Specimen: peripheral blood. The gene calls are TRBV7-8 and TRBJ2-2; 13 nucleotides agree with TRBD2. DNA for the CDR3: TGTGCCAGCAAACCGGGACTAGCGGGACCCGGGGAGCTGTTTTTT. It specifies CASKPGLAGPGELFF.